A single T cell receptor beta chain is shown here with its context. Its matching antigen is unknown. The ends were cut back, 6 bases at V and 2 bases at J, with 7 bases in the middle. Germline V gives CDR1 MNHEY, CDR2 SMNVEV (reference sequence). The CDR3 consists of 13 residues. The assay was immunoSEQ multiplex PCR, and TCRdb's table has in-frame clones only and misses some. The sample lists tens of thousands of clones, about 94% occurring once. The data are from a study of OX40 agonist ivuxolimab in advanced cancers. General study points: Near-lowest levels of clonal expansion characterized partial responders at 0.1-3.0 mg/kg.

The chain couples TRBV27 to TRBJ2-2, with unresolved D. This clonotype was obtained from an adult with an advanced solid tumor such as melanoma, head and neck, liver or kidney cancer. Material: CD4+ or CD8+ T cells sorted from blood, obtained in a trial of the OX40 agonist ivuxolimab. CDR3: CASRDGNTGELFF. DNA of the CDR3: TGTGCCAGCAGGGACGGAAACACCGGGGAGCTGTTTTTT.